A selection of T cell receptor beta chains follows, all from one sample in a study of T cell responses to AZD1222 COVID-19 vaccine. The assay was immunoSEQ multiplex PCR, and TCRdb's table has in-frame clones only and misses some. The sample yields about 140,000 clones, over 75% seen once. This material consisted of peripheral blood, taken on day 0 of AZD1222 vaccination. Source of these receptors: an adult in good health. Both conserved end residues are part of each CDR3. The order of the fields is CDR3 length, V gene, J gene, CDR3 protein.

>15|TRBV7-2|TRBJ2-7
CASSLLIGLGYEQYF
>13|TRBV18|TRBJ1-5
CASRTTNAQPQHF
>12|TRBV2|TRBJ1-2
CASRFSYYGYTF
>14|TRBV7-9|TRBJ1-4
CASGFFGTNEKLFF
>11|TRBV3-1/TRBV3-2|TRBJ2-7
CASSQAVEQYF
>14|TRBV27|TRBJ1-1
CASSLGSMNTEAFF
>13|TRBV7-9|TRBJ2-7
CASSYPTNYEQYF
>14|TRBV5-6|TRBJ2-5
CASSLVQQQETQYF
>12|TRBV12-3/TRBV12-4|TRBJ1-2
CASSFGRIGYTF
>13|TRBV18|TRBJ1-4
CASSPGTAEKLFF
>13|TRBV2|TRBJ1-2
CASRQDRADGYTF
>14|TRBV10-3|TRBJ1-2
CAISESGPPDGYTF
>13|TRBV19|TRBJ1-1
CASSTILLTEAFF
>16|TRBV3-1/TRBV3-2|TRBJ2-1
CASSALLAGSWDEQFF
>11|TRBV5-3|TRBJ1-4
CAIRAFEKLFF
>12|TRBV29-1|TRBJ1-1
CSVDEWNTEAFF
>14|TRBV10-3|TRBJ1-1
CAIRGTPGDTEAFF